These 19 T cell receptor beta chains were all obtained from the same sample, sequenced in a study of blood T cell repertoires in COVID-19. Only in-frame clones appear in the TCRdb table, and some are missing; sequencing was by immunoSEQ multiplex PCR. The sample lists tens of thousands of clones, about 88% seen once, with 7.5% to 8.5% in the top ten. What was sequenced was peripheral blood. All receptors derive from a man in his 70s with active or convalescent COVID-19.

The chain employs TRBV10-3 and TRBJ2-3; 9 positions agree with TRBD2. The CDR3 runs to 13 residues. Germline CDR1 reads ENHRY; CDR2 reads SYGVKD. Trimming cost V 4 bases and J 5 bases; bases outside gene matches: 1. The CDR3 bases are TGTGCCATCAGTGGACTAGCGGAAGATACGCAGTATTTT. Translation: CAISGLAEDTQYF.

The CDR3 DNA sequence: TGTGCCAGTAGTATAGATCTGAGTTGGACAGGGCTACTCTATGGCTACACCTTC. Protein: CASSIDLSWTGLLYGYTF. The genes are TRBV19 and TRBJ1-2; 8 bases are shared with TRBD1. There are 18 residues in the CDR3. Trimming took 0 bases from V and 4 from J; bases not matched to a gene: 13. The germline V gene encodes CDR1 LNHDA and CDR2 SQIVND (reference sequence).

This chain connects TRBV29-1 to TRBJ2-3, with TRBD2 as a possible D gene (5 bases). This CDR3 region has 14 residues. Per the germline V gene, CDR1 is SQVTM and CDR2 is ANQGSEA. Trimming left V 0 bases short and J 6 bases short, with 13 bases between. CDR3 sequence reads: CSVEDRSRGDTQYF. The CDR3 region has the DNA TGCAGCGTTGAAGATCGGTCTAGAGGGGATACGCAGTATTTT.

This chain connects TRBV7-2 to TRBJ1-1, with unresolved D. Deletions cut 2 bases from V and 0 bases from J, with 4 bases between. Per the germline V gene, CDR1 is SGHTA and CDR2 is FQGNSA. The CDR3 loop spans 13 amino acids. The CDR3 nucleotides read TGTGCCAGCAGCTTACTAGTGAACACTGAAGCTTTCTTT. This translates into CASSLLVNTEAFF. Drawing the rest from reference TRBV7-2 and TRBJ1-1, the complete variable domain is GAGVSQSPSNKVTEKGKDVELRCDPISGHTALYWYRQSLGQGLEFLIYFQGNSAPDKSGLPSDRFSAERTGGSVSTLTIQRTQQEDSAVYLCASSLLVNTEAFFGQGTRLTVV.

J is TRBJ2-1 and V is TRBV5-1, with TRBD2 matching over 13 bases. The CDR3 is 14 amino acids. Per the germline V gene, CDR1 is SGHRS and CDR2 is YFSETQ. V lost 7 bases and J lost 7; bases outside the gene matches: 5. The CDR3 DNA is TGCGCCAGCCGGGGGACTAGCGGGATGAATGAGCAGTTCTTC. This codes for CASRGTSGMNEQFF.

In nucleotides, the CDR3 is TGCGCCAGCAAAAAACAGGAAACCTCCTACAATGAGCAGTTCTTC. It codes for CASKKQETSYNEQFF. The genes are TRBV5-1 and TRBJ2-1, with D possibly matching TRBD1 (5 bases). Germline assignment: CDR1 SGHRS and CDR2 YFSETQ. V lost 6 bases and J lost 0, with 13 bases in between. CDR3 length: 15 amino acids.

The chain is built from TRBV9 and TRBJ2-3; TRBD2 aligns across 8 bases. CDR1 is SGDLS, CDR2 YYNGEE, per germline. This CDR3 region has 15 residues. Trimming cost V 0 bases and J 5 bases; bases outside gene matches: 5. CDR3 sequence (DNA): TGTGCCAGCAGCGTAGGAATAGCGGGGAAAGATACGCAGTATTTT. The encoded protein is CASSVGIAGKDTQYF.

V and J are TRBV27 and TRBJ1-1; D is unresolved. CDR1 and CDR2 (germline): MNHEY, SMNVEV (reference sequence). Trimming cost V 3 bases and J 5 bases, with 10 bases left between them. CDR3 size: 13 residues. CDR3 amino acids: CASSFYYQTEAFF. The CDR3 bases are TGTGCCAGCAGTTTTTATTACCAGACTGAAGCTTTCTTT.

The rearrangement links TRBV19 to TRBJ1-2; D is unresolved. CDR1 and CDR2 from the germline V gene are LNHDA and SQIVND (reference sequence). This CDR3 region has 14 residues. V was shortened by 0 bases and J by 4 bases, with 9 bases between the two germline ends. CDR3 region: CASSIEGRGYGYTF. The DNA of the CDR3 is TGTGCCAGTAGTATAGAGGGTCGGGGCTATGGCTACACCTTC.

CDR3 in amino acids: CASSLQPTGTYEQYF. CDR3 in DNA: TGTGCCAGCAGCCTTCAACCAACGGGAACCTACGAGCAGTACTTC. V and J are TRBV7-6 and TRBJ2-7; perhaps TRBD2 as D (5 bases). The CDR3 runs 15 residues. V lost 5 bases to trimming and J lost 2 bases, with 16 bases between them. CDR1 is SGHVS and CDR2 is FNYEAQ in the germline V gene.

The V and J genes are TRBV2 and TRBJ1-1; the D gene is possibly TRBD1 (6 bases). Trimming shortened V by 6 bases and J by 3 bases, and 17 bases separated the two germline ends. The germline V gene has CDR1 SNHLY and CDR2 FYNNEI. The CDR3 runs to 15 residues. The CDR3 is CASSRQVPRDTEAFF. The CDR3 nucleotides read TGTGCCAGCAGCCGACAGGTCCCCAGGGACACTGAAGCTTTCTTT.

The chain has TRBV2 and TRBJ2-2; 10 bases line up with TRBD1. The V segment lost 7 bases and the J segment 4 bases; nucleotides outside the gene matches: 3. The germline CDR1 and CDR2 sequences are SNHLY and FYNNEI. The CDR3 is 14 residues long. DNA of the CDR3: TGTGCCAGCAAGGGGACAGGGGTCACCGGGGAGCTGTTTTTT. Its protein product is CASKGTGVTGELFF.

This chain connects TRBV19 to TRBJ1-5; 8 bases match TRBD1. The CDR3 extends over 12 amino acids. CDR1 and CDR2 from the germline V gene are LNHDA and SQIVND (reference sequence). Germline trimming cut 5 bases from V and 6 bases from J; bases unmatched to any gene: 0. The CDR3 DNA follows: TGTGCCAGTAGTGGACAGGGTCAGCCCCAGCATTTT. Translation: CASSGQGQPQHF.

This rearrangement joins TRBV2 to TRBJ1-1; tentative D call: TRBD1 (6 bases). This CDR3 contains 16 residues. Per the germline V gene, CDR1 is SNHLY and CDR2 is FYNNEI. Trimming removed 4 bases from V and 7 bases from J, with 22 bases in between. CDR3 sequence (DNA): TGTGCCAGCAGTGCTGGGGGCCTCCGAACCGGCTATGAAGCTTTCTTT. It encodes CASSAGGLRTGYEAFF.

The chain couples TRBV9 to TRBJ1-3, with D possibly matching TRBD1 (5 bases). This CDR3 comprises 17 residues. V lost 3 bases, J lost 0 bases, and 16 bases lay in between. CDR1 SGDLS and CDR2 YYNGEE come from the germline V gene. CDR3 residues: CASSETPDTNSGNTIYF. The CDR3 DNA reads as TGTGCCAGCAGCGAGACCCCGGACACCAACTCTGGAAACACCATATATTTT. Complete variable domain (other parts from reference TRBV9 and TRBJ1-3): DSGVTQTPKHLITATGQRVTLRCSPRSGDLSVYWYQQSLDQGLQFLIQYYNGEERAKGNILERFSAQQFPDLHSELNLSSLELGDSALYFCASSETPDTNSGNTIYFGEGSWLTVV.

The J gene is TRBJ1-1, the V gene TRBV19; D remains unclear. In germline, CDR1 is LNHDA, CDR2 SQIVND (reference sequence). CDR3 length: 14 residues. Trimming removed 0 bases from V and 1 base from J, with 6 bases in between. This chain's CDR3 is CASSIDWQNTEAFF. The CDR3, as DNA: TGTGCCAGTAGTATAGATTGGCAGAACACTGAAGCTTTCTTT.

V gene TRBV29-1 combines with J gene TRBJ1-4; no definite D call. This CDR3 has 13 residues. Germline values: CDR1 SQVTM, CDR2 ANQGSEA. The ends were cut back, 4 bases at V and 3 bases at J, with 9 bases in the middle. CDR3 bases: TGCAGCGTTGGGGGAGTAGCTAATGAAAAACTGTTTTTT. It specifies CSVGGVANEKLFF.

This chain joins TRBV19 and TRBJ2-3, with 9 bases lining up with TRBD1. This CDR3 has 14 amino acids. The V segment lost 5 bases and the J segment 4 bases; nucleotides outside the gene matches: 4. Germline V gene data show CDR1 as LNHDA and CDR2 as SQIVND (reference sequence). The CDR3 protein is CASSPRQGADTQYF. In DNA, the CDR3 is TGTGCCAGTAGTCCCCGACAGGGGGCAGATACGCAGTATTTT.

The chain couples TRBV7-2 to TRBJ2-1; 9 bases match TRBD2. Germline V CDR1 and CDR2: SGHTA, FQGNSA. The CDR3 is made up of 15 amino acids. The V and J ends lost 6 bases and 1 base, in that order; junction bases with no gene match: 4. The CDR3 nucleotides read TGTGCCAGCAGGCAAAGCGGGGGGTCCTACAATGAGCAGTTCTTC. It is translated as CASRQSGGSYNEQFF.